This T cell receptor (beta chain) was profiled in a study of lymphopenia after photon versus proton radiotherapy. Measured with immunoSEQ multiplex PCR; TCRdb has only the in-frame clones, and not every one. The sample consists of 15,000 to 20,000 clones, 70% to 90% of them appearing once. Findings and limits, study-wide: Oligoclonal CD8+ Temra expansion after nadir drove photon patients' diversity drop.

A remark on this clone: Its antigen is not identified.

The sample in question was peripheral blood, obtained from a patient treated with proton-based radiotherapy. The sequence derives from a man between 70 and 80 years old with pancreatic cancer.

CDR3 coding DNA: TGTGCCAGCAGTGGTGGCCTTAAGTGGGGTTCTAACTATGGCTACACCTTC. It translates to CASSGGLKWGSNYGYTF. The chain employs TRBV6-1 and TRBJ1-2; no definite D call. Per germline, CDR1 MNHNS and CDR2 SASEGT. The CDR3 contains 17 residues. Between the trimmed V and J ends, which lost 4 bases and 0 bases, there was a span of 18 bases.